This entry lists 3 T cell receptor beta chains sequenced from one sample in a study of blood T cell repertoires in COVID-19. Repertoires were generated with immunoSEQ multiplex PCR, while TCRdb's copy carries only in-frame clones and drops some. The sample records approximately 190,000 clones, 80% being singletons. Source material: peripheral blood. These receptor sequences come from a man between 60 and 70 years old with acute or convalescent COVID-19.

J is TRBJ2-7 and V is TRBV7-2, with 8 bases lining up with TRBD2. The trim removed 5 bases at V and 2 bases at J, leaving 5 bases unmatched. The CDR3 totals 14 residues. CDR1 is SGHTA, CDR2 FQGNSA, per germline. In DNA, the CDR3 is TGTGCCAGCAGCCCCGGGGGGGGGCCCTACGAGCAGTACTTC. Translation gives CASSPGGGPYEQYF. Together with reference TRBV7-2 and TRBJ2-7, the CDR3 gives the full variable domain: GAGVSQSPSNKVTEKGKDVELRCDPISGHTALYWYRQSLGQGLEFLIYFQGNSAPDKSGLPSDRFSAERTGGSVSTLTIQRTQQEDSAVYLCASSPGGGPYEQYFGPGTRLTVT.

CDR3 region: CAISESFQGYSYSNQPQHF. The CDR3 nucleotides are TGTGCCATCAGTGAGTCCTTCCAGGGATACTCATATAGCAATCAGCCCCAGCATTTT. V gene TRBV10-3 combines with J gene TRBJ1-5, with D maybe TRBD1 (5 bases). Germline V gives CDR1 ENHRY, CDR2 SYGVKD. The CDR3 has 19 amino acids. Trimming cost V 0 bases and J 0 bases, with 18 bases left between them.

The chain combines TRBV28 with TRBJ2-3; TRBD2 matches 9 bases. Trimming cost V 5 bases and J 2 bases; bases outside gene matches: 2. Looked up from germline, CDR1 is MDHEN and CDR2 is SYDVKM. The CDR3 consists of 14 residues. DNA for the CDR3: TGTGCCAGCAGTAGCGGGGGGAACACAGATACGCAGTATTTT. Translating gives CASSSGGNTDTQYF.